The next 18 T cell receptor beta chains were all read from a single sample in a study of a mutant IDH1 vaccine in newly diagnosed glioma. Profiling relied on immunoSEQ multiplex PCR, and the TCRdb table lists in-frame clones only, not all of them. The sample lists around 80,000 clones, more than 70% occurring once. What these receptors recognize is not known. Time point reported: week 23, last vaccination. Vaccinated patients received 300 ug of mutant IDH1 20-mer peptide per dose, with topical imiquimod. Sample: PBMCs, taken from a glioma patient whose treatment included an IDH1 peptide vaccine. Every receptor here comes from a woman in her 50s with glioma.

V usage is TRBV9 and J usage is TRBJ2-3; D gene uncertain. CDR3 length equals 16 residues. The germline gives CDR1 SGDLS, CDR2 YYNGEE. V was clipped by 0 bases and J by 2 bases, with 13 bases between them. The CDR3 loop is CASSVEPAALTDTQYF. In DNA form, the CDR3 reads TGTGCCAGCAGCGTAGAACCCGCGGCGCTCACAGATACGCAGTATTTT.

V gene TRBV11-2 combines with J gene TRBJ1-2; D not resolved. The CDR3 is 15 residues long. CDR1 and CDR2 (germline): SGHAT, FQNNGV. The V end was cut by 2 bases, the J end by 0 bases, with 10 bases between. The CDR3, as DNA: TGTGCCAGCAGCTTATCGTGGGATGCTAACTATGGCTACACCTTC. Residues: CASSLSWDANYGYTF.

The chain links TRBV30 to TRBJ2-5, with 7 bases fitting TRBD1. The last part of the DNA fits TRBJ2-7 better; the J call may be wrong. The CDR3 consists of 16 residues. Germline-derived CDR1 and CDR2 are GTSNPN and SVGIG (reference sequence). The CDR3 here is CAWSVLRGGLAYEQYF. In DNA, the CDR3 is TGTGCCTGGAGTGTATTACGAGGGGGCCTCGCCTACGAGCAGTACTTC.

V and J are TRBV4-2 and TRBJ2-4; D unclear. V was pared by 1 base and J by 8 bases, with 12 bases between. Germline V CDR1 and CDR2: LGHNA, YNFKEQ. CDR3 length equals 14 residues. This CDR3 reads CASSQAGLKDIQYF. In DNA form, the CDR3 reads TGTGCCAGCAGCCAAGCTGGCCTGAAAGACATTCAGTACTTC.

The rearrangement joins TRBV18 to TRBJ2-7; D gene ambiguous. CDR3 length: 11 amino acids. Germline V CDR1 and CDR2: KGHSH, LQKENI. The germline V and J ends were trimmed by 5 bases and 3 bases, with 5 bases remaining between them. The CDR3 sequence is CASSISYEQYF. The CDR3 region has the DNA TGTGCCAGCTCAATTAGCTACGAGCAGTACTTC.

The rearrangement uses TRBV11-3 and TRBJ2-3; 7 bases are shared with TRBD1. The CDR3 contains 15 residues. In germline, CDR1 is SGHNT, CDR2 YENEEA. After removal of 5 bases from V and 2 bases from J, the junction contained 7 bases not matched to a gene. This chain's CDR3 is CASSPWDSHTDTQYF. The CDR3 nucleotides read TGTGCCAGCAGCCCATGGGACAGCCACACAGATACGCAGTATTTT.

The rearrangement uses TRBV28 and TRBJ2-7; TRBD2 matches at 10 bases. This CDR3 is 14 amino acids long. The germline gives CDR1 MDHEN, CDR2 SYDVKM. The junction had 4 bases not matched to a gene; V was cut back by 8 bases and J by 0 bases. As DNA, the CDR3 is TGTGCCAGCCCTCCTAGCGGGAGCTCCTACGAGCAGTACTTC. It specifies CASPPSGSSYEQYF.

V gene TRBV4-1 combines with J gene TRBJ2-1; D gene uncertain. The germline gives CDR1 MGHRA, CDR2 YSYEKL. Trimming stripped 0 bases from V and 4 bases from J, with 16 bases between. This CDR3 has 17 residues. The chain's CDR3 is CASSQDTDVRWYNEQFF. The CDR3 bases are TGCGCCAGCAGCCAAGATACCGACGTGAGGTGGTACAATGAGCAGTTCTTC.

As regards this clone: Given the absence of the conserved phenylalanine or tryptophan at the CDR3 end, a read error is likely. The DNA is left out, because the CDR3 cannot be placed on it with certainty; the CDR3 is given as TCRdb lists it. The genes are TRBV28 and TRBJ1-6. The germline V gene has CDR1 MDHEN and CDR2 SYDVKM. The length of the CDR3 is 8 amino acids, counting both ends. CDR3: CASSLWGY.

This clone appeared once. The CDR3: CATSSLMGTQETQYF. The CDR3 DNA is TGTGCCACCAGCAGTCTTATGGGGACCCAAGAGACCCAGTACTTC. The chain carries TRBV15 and TRBJ2-5; D possibly matches TRBD1 or TRBD2 (5 bases each). Germline V gene data show CDR1 as LNHNV and CDR2 as YYDKDF (reference sequence). V lost 3 bases and J lost 1, with 12 bases in between. CDR3 length: 15 amino acids.

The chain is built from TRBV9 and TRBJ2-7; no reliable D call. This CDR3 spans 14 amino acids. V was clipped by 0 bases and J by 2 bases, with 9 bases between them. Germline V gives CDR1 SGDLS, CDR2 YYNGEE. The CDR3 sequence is CASSVGATAYEQYF. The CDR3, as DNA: TGTGCCAGCAGCGTAGGGGCTACCGCCTACGAGCAGTACTTC. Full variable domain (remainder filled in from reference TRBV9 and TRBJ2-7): DSGVTQTPKHLITATGQRVTLRCSPRSGDLSVYWYQQSLDQGLQFLIQYYNGEERAKGNILERFSAQQFPDLHSELNLSSLELGDSALYFCASSVGATAYEQYFGPGTRLTVT.

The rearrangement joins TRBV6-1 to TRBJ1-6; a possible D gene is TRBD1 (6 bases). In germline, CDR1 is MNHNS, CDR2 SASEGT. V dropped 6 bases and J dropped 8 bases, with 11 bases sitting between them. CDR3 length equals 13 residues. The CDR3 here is CASRGRTDSPLHF. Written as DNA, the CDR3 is TGTGCCAGCAGGGGGAGGACAGATTCACCCCTCCACTTT.

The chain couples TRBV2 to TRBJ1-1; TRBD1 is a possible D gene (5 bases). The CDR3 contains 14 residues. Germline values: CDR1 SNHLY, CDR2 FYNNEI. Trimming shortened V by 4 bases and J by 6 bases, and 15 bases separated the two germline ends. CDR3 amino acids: CASSASGTRPEAFF. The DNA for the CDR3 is TGTGCCAGCAGTGCGTCGGGGACCCGTCCTGAAGCTTTCTTT.

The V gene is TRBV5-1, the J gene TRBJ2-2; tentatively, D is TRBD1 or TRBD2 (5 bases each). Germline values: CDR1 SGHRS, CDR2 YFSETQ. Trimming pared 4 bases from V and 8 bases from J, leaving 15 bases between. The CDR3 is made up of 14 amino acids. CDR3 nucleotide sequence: TGCGCCAGCAGCCCCAGGATCGGGGCAGGGGAGCTGTTTTTT. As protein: CASSPRIGAGELFF.

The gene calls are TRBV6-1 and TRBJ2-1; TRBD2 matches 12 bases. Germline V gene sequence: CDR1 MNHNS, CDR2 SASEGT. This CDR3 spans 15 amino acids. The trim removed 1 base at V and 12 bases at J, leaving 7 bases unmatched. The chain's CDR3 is CASSEGASGRVGQFF. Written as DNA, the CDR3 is TGTGCCAGCAGTGAAGGAGCTAGCGGGAGGGTCGGGCAGTTCTTC.

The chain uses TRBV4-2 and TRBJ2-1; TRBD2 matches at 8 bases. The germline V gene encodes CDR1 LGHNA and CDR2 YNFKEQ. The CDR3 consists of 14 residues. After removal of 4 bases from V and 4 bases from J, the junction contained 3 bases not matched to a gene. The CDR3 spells CASSPLAGYNEQFF. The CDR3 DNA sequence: TGTGCCAGCAGCCCCCTAGCGGGTTACAATGAGCAGTTCTTC.

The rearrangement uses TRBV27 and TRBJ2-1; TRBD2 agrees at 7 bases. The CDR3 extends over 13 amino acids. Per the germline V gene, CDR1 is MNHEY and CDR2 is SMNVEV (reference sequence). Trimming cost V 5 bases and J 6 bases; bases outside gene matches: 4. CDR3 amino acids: CASSTGTINEQFF. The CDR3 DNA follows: TGTGCCAGCAGTACCGGGACTATCAATGAGCAGTTCTTC.

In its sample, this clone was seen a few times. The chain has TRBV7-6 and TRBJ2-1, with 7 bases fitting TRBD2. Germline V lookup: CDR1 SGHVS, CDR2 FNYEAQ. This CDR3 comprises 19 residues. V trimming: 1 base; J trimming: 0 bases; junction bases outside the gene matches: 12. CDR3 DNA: TGTGCCAGCAGCTTAGTTTCGCTAGCGGACATCAGCTCCTACAATGAGCAGTTCTTC. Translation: CASSLVSLADISSYNEQFF.